The text below deals with one TCR beta chain. The record originates from a study of blood T cell repertoires in COVID-19. Study overall: PBMCs, B-cell-depleted T cells, or T cells were the source of the cDNA or gDNA that made up the material.

Measured with immunoSEQ multiplex PCR; TCRdb has only the in-frame clones, and not every one. The table includes a few hundred thousand clones, 65% to 90% detected once. J gave up 6 bases and V 5 bases, and 5 bases lay outside the gene matches. In germline, CDR1 is SGHTA, CDR2 FQGNSA. CDR3 length: 14 amino acids. The source of this sequence is a woman in her thirties or forties who had recovered from COVID-19. The chain carries TRBV7-2 and TRBJ1-2; 11 nucleotides agree with TRBD1. The sample comprised peripheral blood. The CDR3 here is CASSPGQGANGYTF. In DNA form, the CDR3 reads TGTGCCAGCAGCCCAGGACAGGGGGCGAATGGCTACACCTTC.